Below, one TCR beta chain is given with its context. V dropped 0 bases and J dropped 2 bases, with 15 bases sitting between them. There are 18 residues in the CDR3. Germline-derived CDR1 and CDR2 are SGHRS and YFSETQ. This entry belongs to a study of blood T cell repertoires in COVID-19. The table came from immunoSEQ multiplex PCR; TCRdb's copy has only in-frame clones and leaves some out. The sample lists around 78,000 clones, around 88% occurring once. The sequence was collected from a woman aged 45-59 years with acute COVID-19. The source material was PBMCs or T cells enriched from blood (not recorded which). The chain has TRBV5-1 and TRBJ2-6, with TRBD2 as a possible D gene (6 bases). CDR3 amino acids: CASSLVRGMAPGANVLTF. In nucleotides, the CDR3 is TGCGCCAGCAGCTTGGTACGCGGGATGGCCCCTGGGGCCAACGTCCTGACTTTC.